The 10 T cell receptor beta chains given below trace back to one sample, sequenced in a study of neoadjuvant anti-PD-1 for oral cavity cancer. Documented time point: after neoadjuvant nivolumab, at surgical resection. Generated by immunoSEQ multiplex PCR, the TCRdb table keeps only in-frame clones and is missing some. The sample consists of tens of thousands of clones, roughly 45% of them appearing once. The sequencing used tumor tissue, collected after nivolumab (anti-PD-1) treatment. These receptors were collected from a person aged 35-79 years with oral cavity squamous cell carcinoma.

DNA of the CDR3: TGCGCCAGCAGCCAAGTCCTCGATAGCTCCTACGAGCAGTACTTC. It is translated as CASSQVLDSSYEQYF. This chain links TRBV4-3 with TRBJ2-7, with D hard to call. The germline gives CDR1 LGHNA, CDR2 YSLEER. This CDR3 is 15 amino acids long. With 1 base removed from V and 0 bases from J, the gap between germline ends came to 10 bases.

This clone was observed a handful of times. The chain employs TRBV5-4 and TRBJ1-2, with unresolved D. The CDR3 runs to 14 residues. CDR1 and CDR2 from the germline V gene are SGHNT and YYREEE (reference sequence). V lost 4 bases and J lost 3, with 13 bases in between. The CDR3 nucleotides read TGTGCCAGCAGCCCGGGAGCATTGGACTATGGCTACACCTTC. Protein sequence: CASSPGALDYGYTF. The full variable domain, in which reference TRBV5-4 and TRBJ1-2 provide the parts outside the CDR3, is ETGVTQSPTHLIKTRGQQVTLRCSSQSGHNTVSWYQQALGQGPQFIFQYYREEENGRGNFPPRFSGLQFPNYSSELNVNALELDDSALYLCASSPGALDYGYTFGSGTRLTVV.

The V call is TRBV5-1, the J call TRBJ1-1; D gene uncertain. Per germline, CDR1 SGHRS and CDR2 YFSETQ. Trimming removed 4 bases at V and 0 bases at J, with 13 bases between. This CDR3 contains 15 residues. Written as DNA, the CDR3 is TGCGCCAGCAGCGGCGGGAGCGGCATGAACACTGAAGCTTTCTTT. Translation gives CASSGGSGMNTEAFF.

In its sample, this clone was seen many times. The J gene is TRBJ2-3, the V gene TRBV11-2; 9 nucleotides agree with TRBD1. V was clipped by 3 bases and J by 3 bases; unmatched bases: 7. The CDR3 has 16 amino acids. The germline V gene encodes CDR1 SGHAT and CDR2 FQNNGV. CDR3 nucleotides: TGTGCCAGCAGCTTGGGGGTGGACAGGGGAACAGATACGCAGTATTTT. Translating gives CASSLGVDRGTDTQYF.

Note on this clone: A far larger clone lies a single base away; this is likely a read error. This chain links TRBV5-4 with TRBJ2-5; a weak D match, TRBD2 (6 bases). Trimming cost V 0 bases and J 5 bases, with 14 bases left between them. The CDR3 has 15 amino acids. Germline V gene data show CDR1 as SGHNT and CDR2 as YYREEE (reference sequence). The DNA for the CDR3 is TGTGCCAGCAGCTTGGAGGAGGGTGCATGGGAGACCCAGTACTTC. It specifies CASSLEEGAWETQYF.

The chain is built from TRBV28 and TRBJ2-1, with 12 bases lining up with TRBD2. Germline V gene lookup returns CDR1 MDHEN and CDR2 SYDVKM. The CDR3 is made up of 13 amino acids. V lost 8 bases, J lost 7 bases, and 3 bases stayed unmatched. The CDR3 coding sequence is TGTGCCAGCCTTGGACTAGCGGGAAATGAGCAGTTCTTC. Amino acid sequence: CASLGLAGNEQFF. Complete variable domain (other parts from reference TRBV28 and TRBJ2-1): DVKVTQSSRYLVKRTGEKVFLECVQDMDHENMFWYRQDPGLGLRLIYFSYDVKMKEKGDIPEGYSVSREKKERFSLILESASTNQTSMYLCASLGLAGNEQFFGPGTRLTVL.

This clone was seen a few times. V gene TRBV9 combines with J gene TRBJ1-4; TRBD1 matches 7 bases. The V gene's germline CDR1 is SGDLS and CDR2 YYNGEE. After removal of 2 bases from V and 6 bases from J, the junction contained 4 bases not matched to a gene. This CDR3 region has 14 residues. The CDR3 nucleotides read TGTGCCAGCAGCGTCGGACAGGAGGATGAAAAACTGTTTTTT. It translates to CASSVGQEDEKLFF. The entire variable domain, with the rest obtained from reference TRBV9 and TRBJ1-4, is as follows: DSGVTQTPKHLITATGQRVTLRCSPRSGDLSVYWYQQSLDQGLQFLIQYYNGEERAKGNILERFSAQQFPDLHSELNLSSLELGDSALYFCASSVGQEDEKLFFGSGTQLSVL.

This clone is medium-sized (0.01 to 0.1%) by share. The chain carries TRBV4-3 and TRBJ2-1; 7 bases fit TRBD2. V was pared by 4 bases and J by 3 bases, with 15 bases of the junction left unmatched. CDR1 and CDR2 (germline): LGHNA, YSLEER. This CDR3 region has 18 residues. This chain's CDR3 is CASSPRIGTTPLYNEQFF. The DNA for the CDR3 is TGCGCCAGCAGCCCAAGGATTGGGACTACTCCCCTCTACAATGAGCAGTTCTTC.

This clone is categorized as medium-sized. CDR3 in amino acids: CAWSAGLAGASPTDTQYF. DNA for the CDR3: TGTGCCTGGAGTGCGGGGCTAGCGGGGGCCTCTCCCACAGATACGCAGTATTTT. This sequence joins TRBV30 and TRBJ2-3; 10 positions match TRBD2. Germline CDR1 and CDR2: GTSNPN and SVGIG (reference sequence). This CDR3 is built from 18 residues. Losses at the gene ends were 1 base for V and 2 bases for J; bases not matched to a gene: 12.

The V gene is TRBV5-4, the J gene TRBJ1-5; weak D call: TRBD1 (6 bases). Trimming took 4 bases from V and 0 from J, leaving 17 bases between them. Germline V gene lookup returns CDR1 SGHNT and CDR2 YYREEE (reference sequence). CDR3 length: 17 residues. The CDR3 sequence is CASSRDYREGSNQPQHF. CDR3 bases: TGTGCCAGCAGCCGCGACTACAGGGAAGGTAGCAATCAGCCCCAGCATTTT.